This T cell receptor beta chain emerged from a study of blood T cells in healthy people across ages. The CDR3 has 13 residues. Trimming left V 2 bases short and J 3 bases short, with 5 bases between. Germline-derived CDR1 and CDR2 are MNHNS and SASEGT. Using a J-beta primer mix together with a sample-barcoded 5' primer, a second PCR was run for roughly 6 to 11 cycles. Carrying 12 random nucleotides, a template-switch adaptor labeled each individual cDNA molecule. TCRdb called the 5' RACE reads again in MiXCR, with one record for every CDR3 protein. The table records hundreds of thousands of distinct CDR3 sequences, roughly 25% of them present only once. This sample also appeared in a second study, on T cells of mothers and their children. That paper notes: Biologically related mothers and children overlapped slightly more than unrelated pairs, a non-significant difference. Clones that were microchimeric and persistent were not detected among T cells.

The TCR sequence derives from a boy aged 10-17 years in good health. This chain connects TRBV6-1 to TRBJ1-5; D not certain. What was sequenced was blood. Written as DNA, the CDR3 is TGTGCCAGCAGTGAATTACACAATCAGCCCCAGCATTTT. Protein: CASSELHNQPQHF.